These T cell receptor beta chains were read from a single sample in a study of T-cell memory formation after mild COVID-19. In TCRdb, the 5' RACE reads were re-called with MiXCR into one record per CDR3 protein. This table has under 250,000 distinct CDR3 sequences, about 10% appearing once. Sequences were obtained from PBMCs or a T cell subset sorted from them (not recorded which). The origin of the receptors is a man aged 18 to 35 who had mild COVID-19 (a few samples of this study predate the infection). Cell type and time point are not known. CDR3s leave out the opening cysteine and the closing phenylalanine or tryptophan.

V	length	J	CDR3
TRBV28	12	TRBJ2-1	ASSPLTGLNEQF
TRBV10-3	10	TRBJ1-1	AIRERETEAF
TRBV9	14	TRBJ2-3	ASSPMGLAFTDTQY
TRBV12-3/TRBV12-4	13	TRBJ2-1	ASSFGAGGPPEQF
TRBV5-1	13	TRBJ1-1	ASSLIPGARTEAF
TRBV20-1	13	TRBJ2-1	SAGGTSGGHNEQF
TRBV28	14	TRBJ2-5	ASSAPSGGVRETQY
TRBV6-5	12	TRBJ2-3	ASSRRISTDTQY
TRBV5-4	12	TRBJ2-5	ASSSRGAQETQY
TRBV27	12	TRBJ1-1	ASTPGGIDTEAF
TRBV12-5	11	TRBJ1-1	ASGSEAFTEAF
TRBV5-1	14	TRBJ1-1	ASSLAQGVGDTEAF
TRBV7-2	12	TRBJ1-6	ASSRSGPNSPLH
TRBV4-1	13	TRBJ2-1	ASSQDRQLYNEQF
TRBV24-1	11	TRBJ1-5	ATGDGRGGPQH
TRBV5-1	14	TRBJ2-1	ASSWLGGRGDNEQF
TRBV4-1	16	TRBJ2-1	ASRWKRGGQGSYNEQF
TRBV10-3	13	TRBJ2-3	AISSLAPYSDTQY
TRBV5-1	14	TRBJ2-1	ASSLGTGMVYNEQF
TRBV4-2	15	TRBJ1-2	ASSPGGRGRLGYGYT
TRBV27	12	TRBJ1-1	ASSFLQGDTEAF
TRBV7-9	13	TRBJ1-5	ASSPKGYPNQPQH
TRBV5-4	13	TRBJ2-5	ASSLASGGSETQY
TRBV20-1	12	TRBJ1-1	SARVGGGRTEAF
TRBV7-9	10	TRBJ1-1	ASSRGRGEAF
TRBV5-4	11	TRBJ1-2	ASTLDGEGGYT
TRBV9	12	TRBJ2-3	ASSVVTGPDTQY
TRBV6-5	11	TRBJ2-1	ASSYPGHNEQF
TRBV12-3/TRBV12-4	16	TRBJ2-3	ASSPRFPTSGGSFTQY
TRBV10-3	12	TRBJ2-5	AISESQGLETQY
TRBV24-1	9	TRBJ1-1	ATSSNTEAF
TRBV2	13	TRBJ2-5	ASKTSGGPKETQY
TRBV7-3	13	TRBJ1-6	ASSLGQTQNSPLH
TRBV12-3/TRBV12-4	16	TRBJ2-7	ASSFGIVWADGNYEQY
TRBV9	13	TRBJ2-2	ASSVWADNTGELF
TRBV20-1	14	TRBJ2-1	SAPRPTSGLNNEQF
TRBV2	11	TRBJ1-2	ASSETGGVGYT
TRBV19	11	TRBJ1-5	ASGRGLGQPQH
TRBV4-3	13	TRBJ1-4	ASSQGDMGNEKLF
TRBV28	15	TRBJ2-6	ASSPGTGLSGANVLT